The clone carrying this TCR beta chain came up once. Only in-frame clones appear in the TCRdb table, and some are missing; sequencing was by immunoSEQ multiplex PCR. This sample has about 150,000 clones, with 84% found just once. The ends lost 7 bases at V and 7 bases at J; junction bases unmatched: 9. The CDR3 is 15 residues long. The V gene's germline CDR1 is KGHDR and CDR2 SFDVKD. This record comes from a study of blood T cell repertoires in COVID-19. The sequencing sample was made of peripheral blood. The V gene is TRBV24-1, the J gene TRBJ2-1; 10 bases match TRBD1. The TCR comes from a man in his 70s with acute or convalescent COVID-19. CDR3 nucleotides: TGTGCCACCAGGAGAGGGGACAGGGGAGGGAATGAGCAGTTCTTC. It encodes CATRRGDRGGNEQFF.